This passage covers 23 T cell receptor beta chains from one sample sequenced in a study of CD8 T cells in ankylosing spondylitis (dated by TCRdb to the late 2010s). The receptor library was made with 5' RACE. TCRdb lists the instrument as Illumina HiSeq 2500. The raw public reads went through TCRdb reprocessing: fastp at Q25, MiXCR clone calling, in-frame beta chains kept. Duplicate CDR3 protein sequences are folded into a single record with the most common DNA and genes. This sample is represented by more than 600,000 distinct CDR3 sequences; around 20% of them were singletons. About 20% of the sample is taken by the ten largest. Their target antigens are unknown. What the research found in general, with its limitations: Blood from ankylosing spondylitis patients appeared to be characterized by a TCR beta motif composed of roughly eight highly homologous amino acid variants.

Sequencing input: blood, either unsorted or a sorted T cell fraction (not recorded which). The receptors here all came from a male donor with ankylosing spondylitis.

This clonotype was counted between two and nine times. The chain is built from TRBV7-2 and TRBJ1-3, with 9 bases fitting TRBD1. The germline CDR1 and CDR2 sequences are SGHTA and FQGNSA. This CDR3 contains 15 residues. The V gene end was trimmed by 4 bases and the J gene end by 2 bases; junction bases not matched to a gene: 3. The CDR3 protein is CASSSGQGPGNTIYF. Here the CDR3 DNA reads TGTGCCAGCAGCTCGGGACAGGGACCTGGAAACACCATATATTTT.

This clonotype was counted many times. J is TRBJ2-7 and V is TRBV27; either TRBD1 or TRBD2 may supply D (5 bases each). The ends were cut back, 6 bases at V and 5 bases at J, with 20 bases in the middle. The germline V gene has CDR1 MNHEY and CDR2 SMNVEV (reference sequence). CDR3 length: 15 residues. The CDR3 DNA reads as TGTGCCAGCAGCCCTACTAGGATCGGGGCGAACGAGCAGTACTTC. Its protein product is CASSPTRIGANEQYF.

The J gene is TRBJ1-2, the V gene TRBV28; D remains ambiguous. CDR1 MDHEN and CDR2 SYDVKM come from the germline V gene. The CDR3 sequence is 12 residues long. The germline V and J ends were trimmed by 1 base and 4 bases, with 4 bases remaining between them. The CDR3 DNA reads as TGTGCCAGCAGTTTATTAGGCTATGGCTACACCTTC. Protein sequence: CASSLLGYGYTF.

In this sample, this clonotype turned up many times. CDR3 residues: CSVEANGSGNTIYF. DNA for the CDR3: TGCAGCGTTGAAGCGAATGGGTCGGGAAACACCATATATTTT. The genes are TRBV29-1 and TRBJ1-3; D remains ambiguous. The germline V gene has CDR1 SQVTM and CDR2 ANQGSEA. The CDR3 is 14 amino acids. Trimming pared 1 base from V and 4 bases from J, leaving 11 bases between.

V is TRBV18 and J is TRBJ2-7; D unclear. The CDR3 totals 15 residues. V was clipped by 4 bases and J by 3 bases, with 16 bases between them. Germline V gene data show CDR1 as KGHSH and CDR2 as LQKENI. The CDR3 spells CASSQAPVGYYEQYF. CDR3 coding DNA: TGTGCCAGCTCACAAGCCCCCGTCGGTTACTACGAGCAGTACTTC.

This clonotype was counted between two and nine times. Here the CDR3 DNA reads TGCGCCAGCAGCGGGGGAGGAGGGCCCTCCTCCTACGAGCAGTACTTC. Translated: CASSGGGGPSSYEQYF. V and J are TRBV5-1 and TRBJ2-7; tentatively, D is TRBD2 (6 bases). Germline CDR1 SGHRS, CDR2 YFSETQ. This CDR3 contains 16 residues. V gave up 4 bases and J gave up 0 bases, with 17 bases separating them.

The chain is built from TRBV7-3 and TRBJ2-3; no clear D. V lost 2 bases and J 0 bases, leaving 9 bases between the germline ends. Germline V gene sequence: CDR1 SGHTA, CDR2 FQGTGA. This CDR3 is 15 amino acids long. CDR3 bases: TGTGCCAGCAGCTTAGTATCCATTAGCACAGATACGCAGTATTTT. It yields the protein CASSLVSISTDTQYF. Drawing the rest from reference TRBV7-3 and TRBJ2-3, the complete variable domain is GAGVSQTPSNKVTEKGKYVELRCDPISGHTALYWYRQSLGQGPEFLIYFQGTGAADDSGLPNDRFFAVRPEGSVSTLKIQRTERGDSAVYLCASSLVSISTDTQYFGPGTRLTVL.

This chain connects TRBV7-8 to TRBJ1-2, with D unclear. The CDR3 extends over 14 amino acids. Deletions cut 5 bases from V and 6 bases from J, with 16 bases between. From germline, CDR1 is SGHVS and CDR2 FQNEAQ. CDR3 DNA sequence: TGTGCCAGCAGCCCCCCCTCGGCCGGGAATGGCTACACCTTC. It encodes CASSPPSAGNGYTF.

This clonotype was seen more than once but under ten times. This chain links TRBV5-6 with TRBJ1-2, with a possible D match to TRBD1 (5 bases). Germline CDR1 and CDR2: SGHDT and YYEEEE. The length of the CDR3 is 15 residues. The germline V and J ends were trimmed by 4 bases and 2 bases, with 15 bases remaining between them. CDR3 sequence (DNA): TGTGCCAGCAGCCCTAACCCGACAGAGAACTATGGCTACACCTTC. It specifies CASSPNPTENYGYTF. The whole variable domain, filled in from reference TRBV5-6 and TRBJ1-2, reads DAGVTQSPTHLIKTRGQQVTLRCSPKSGHDTVSWYQQALGQGPQFIFQYYEEEERQRGNFPDRFSGHQFPNYSSELNVNALLLGDSALYLCASSPNPTENYGYTFGSGTRLTVV.

This clonotype has more than one count but fewer than ten. The chain links TRBV10-3 to TRBJ2-5; D remains unclear. Germline-derived CDR1 and CDR2 are ENHRY and SYGVKD. V was cut by 2 bases and J by 2 bases, with 9 bases left in between. The CDR3 runs 14 residues. Here the CDR3 reads CAISEDLPQETQYF. The CDR3 DNA reads as TGTGCCATCAGTGAGGACTTGCCACAAGAGACCCAGTACTTC.

This clonotype showed up many times. The genes are TRBV9 and TRBJ2-1; no clear D gene. Trimming shortened V by 0 bases and J by 5 bases, and 9 bases separated the two germline ends. Germline assignment: CDR1 SGDLS and CDR2 YYNGEE. This CDR3 spans 14 amino acids. The DNA for the CDR3 is TGTGCCAGCAGCGTAGATCGACTCAACAATGAGCAGTTCTTC. Amino acid sequence: CASSVDRLNNEQFF.

The rearrangement joins TRBV12-3 or TRBV12-4 to TRBJ2-5; D not certain. The CDR3 covers 13 residues. V lost 4 bases to trimming and J lost 1 base, with 7 bases between them. The CDR3 nucleotides are TGTGCCAGCAGTTATTCTATCCAAGAGACCCAGTACTTC. This translates into CASSYSIQETQYF.

This chain links TRBV6-1 with TRBJ2-1; possibly TRBD1 or TRBD2 for D (6 bases each). Germline assignment: CDR1 MNHNS and CDR2 SASEGT. The CDR3 totals 16 residues. The V end was cut by 5 bases, the J end by 7 bases, with 21 bases between. In nucleotides, the CDR3 is TGTGCCAGCAGTCCTAATTTGTGGGGGGCGGGGAATGAGCAGTTCTTC. Its translation: CASSPNLWGAGNEQFF.

This clonotype was detected only a few times. V and J are TRBV5-6 and TRBJ1-1; perhaps TRBD1 as D (5 bases). V lost 1 base to trimming and J lost 3 bases, with 16 bases between them. This CDR3 is built from 16 residues. Per the germline V gene, CDR1 is SGHDT and CDR2 is YYEEEE. CDR3 in DNA: TGTGCCAGCAGCTTGTTTTTGGGGCAGGCGGACACTGAAGCTTTCTTT. It translates to CASSLFLGQADTEAFF.

The chain is built from TRBV20-1 and TRBJ2-1; 16 bases align to TRBD2. Germline V gene lookup returns CDR1 DFQATT and CDR2 SNEGSKA (reference sequence). Trimming at V came to 2 bases and at J to 0 bases, leaving 13 bases not matched to a gene. The CDR3 totals 21 residues. The CDR3 region has the DNA TGCAGTGCTAGACAATCCGGGACTAGCGGGGGGGCAAAACCCTCCTACAATGAGCAGTTCTTC. This encodes CSARQSGTSGGAKPSYNEQFF.

This clonotype has a handful of counts. The chain uses TRBV10-3 and TRBJ2-7; D might be TRBD1 (5 bases). Germline V lookup: CDR1 ENHRY, CDR2 SYGVKD. V dropped 8 bases and J dropped 3 bases, with 17 bases sitting between them. This CDR3 region has 14 residues. The CDR3 here is CAIESGAGNYEQYF. The CDR3 coding sequence is TGTGCCATCGAATCGGGTGCAGGGAACTACGAGCAGTACTTC.

The V gene is TRBV9, the J gene TRBJ1-2, with 7 bases lining up with TRBD1. The CDR3 loop spans 13 amino acids. Germline CDR1 is SGDLS and CDR2 is YYNGEE. Trimming cost V 3 bases and J 7 bases; bases outside gene matches: 6. In DNA form, the CDR3 reads TGTGCCAGCAGCGGACAGGGTCCGTTTGGCTACACCTTC. Residues: CASSGQGPFGYTF. Supplemented by reference TRBV9 and TRBJ1-2, the full variable domain reads DSGVTQTPKHLITATGQRVTLRCSPRSGDLSVYWYQQSLDQGLQFLIQYYNGEERAKGNILERFSAQQFPDLHSELNLSSLELGDSALYFCASSGQGPFGYTFGSGTRLTVV.

This clonotype was seen many times. J is TRBJ2-7 and V is TRBV7-3, with D perhaps matching TRBD1 or TRBD2 (6 bases each). V shed 6 bases and J shed 3 bases, with 12 bases lying between them. Germline V gene lookup returns CDR1 SGHTA and CDR2 FQGTGA. This CDR3 has 13 amino acids. The CDR3, as DNA: TGTGCCAGCAGTCCCGGAGGGGGCTACGAGCAGTACTTC. Residues: CASSPGGGYEQYF.

In this sample, this clonotype turned up a few times. The V gene is TRBV18, the J gene TRBJ2-7; TRBD2 matches 11 bases. Germline CDR1 and CDR2: KGHSH and LQKENI. The CDR3 spans 14 residues. The J segment lost 5 bases and the V segment lost 3 bases, leaving 3 bases of the junction unmatched. CDR3 loop: CASSPPGLADEQYF. The CDR3 DNA reads TGTGCCAGCTCACCCCCGGGACTAGCGGACGAGCAGTACTTC.

This clonotype was counted only a few times. The chain combines TRBV18 with TRBJ2-6; 8 bases agree with TRBD1. The CDR3 is 16 residues long. V dropped 3 bases and J dropped 4; count of bases not matched to a gene: 5. Germline V lookup: CDR1 KGHSH, CDR2 LQKENI. Here the CDR3 DNA reads TGTGCCAGCTCACCCGGACAGGGACCCGGGGCCAACGTCCTGACTTTC. Protein product: CASSPGQGPGANVLTF.

Only a few counts were recorded for this clonotype. The V and J genes are TRBV6-2 or TRBV6-3 and TRBJ1-2; 8 bases match TRBD1. V dropped 4 bases and J dropped 6; count of bases not matched to a gene: 10. Per germline, CDR1 MNHEY and CDR2 SVGEGT. This CDR3 is built from 15 residues. The DNA of the CDR3 is TGTGCCAGCAGTTTTTCGACAGGGGAGGTCGATGGCTACACCTTC. It specifies CASSFSTGEVDGYTF.

The rearrangement uses TRBV20-1 and TRBJ2-7; D may be TRBD1 (6 bases). The CDR3 contains 16 residues. Germline V CDR1 and CDR2: DFQATT, SNEGSKA (reference sequence). Trimming cost V 3 bases and J 0 bases, with 18 bases left between them. CDR3 amino acids: CSASSSTGTLSYEQYF. CDR3 nucleotides: TGCAGTGCTAGTTCCTCAACAGGGACGCTCTCCTACGAGCAGTACTTC.

The CDR3 DNA sequence: TGTGCCAGCAGCTTAACGGGCCAGCTCTATGGCTACACCTTC. Translating gives CASSLTGQLYGYTF. The J gene is TRBJ1-2, the V gene TRBV7-3; D not certain. Germline loops: CDR1 SGHTA, CDR2 FQGTGA. The CDR3 contains 14 residues. The V gene lost 0 bases and the J gene lost 4 bases, with 9 bases spanning the gap.